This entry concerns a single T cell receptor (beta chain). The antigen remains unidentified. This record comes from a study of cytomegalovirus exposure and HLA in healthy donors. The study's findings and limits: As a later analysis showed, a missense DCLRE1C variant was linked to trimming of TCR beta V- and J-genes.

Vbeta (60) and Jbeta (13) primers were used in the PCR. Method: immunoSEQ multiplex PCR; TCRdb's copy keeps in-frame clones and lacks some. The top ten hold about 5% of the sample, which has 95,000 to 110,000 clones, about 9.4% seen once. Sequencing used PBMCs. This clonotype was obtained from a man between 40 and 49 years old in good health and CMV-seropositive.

CDR3 nucleotides: TGTGCCAGCAGTGCAGCCCTCCAGGGAAAGGCCGGGGAGCTGTTTTTT. Its translation is CASSAALQGKAGELFF. The chain has TRBV6-4 and TRBJ2-2; D is possibly TRBD1 (5 bases). The germline gives CDR1 MRHNA, CDR2 SNTAGT. Trimming pared 4 bases from V and 6 bases from J, leaving 18 bases between. The CDR3 length is 16 residues.